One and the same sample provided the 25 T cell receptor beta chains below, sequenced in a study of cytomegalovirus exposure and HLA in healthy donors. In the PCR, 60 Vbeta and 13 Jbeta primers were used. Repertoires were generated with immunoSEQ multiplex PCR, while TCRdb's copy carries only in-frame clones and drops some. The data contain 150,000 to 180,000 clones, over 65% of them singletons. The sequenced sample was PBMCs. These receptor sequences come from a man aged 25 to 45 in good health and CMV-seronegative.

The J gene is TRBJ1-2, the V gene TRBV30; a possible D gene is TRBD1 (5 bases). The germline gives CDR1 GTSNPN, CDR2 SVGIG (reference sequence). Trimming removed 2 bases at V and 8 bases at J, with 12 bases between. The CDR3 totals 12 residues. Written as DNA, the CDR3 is TGTGCCTGGAGTACCCCCGGGGGAGGCTACACCTTC. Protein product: CAWSTPGGGYTF. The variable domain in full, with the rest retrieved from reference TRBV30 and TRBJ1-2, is SQTIHQWPATLVQPVGSPLSLECTVEGTSNPNLYWYRQAAGRGLQLLFYSVGIGQISSEVPQNLSASRPQDRQFILSSKKLLLSDSGFYLCAWSTPGGGYTFGSGTRLTVV.

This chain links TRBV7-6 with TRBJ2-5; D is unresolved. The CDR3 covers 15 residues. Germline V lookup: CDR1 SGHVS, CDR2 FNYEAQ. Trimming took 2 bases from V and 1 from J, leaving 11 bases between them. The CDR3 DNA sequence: TGTGCCAGCAGCTTATTCTGGAGAGGCCAAGAGACCCAGTACTTC. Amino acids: CASSLFWRGQETQYF.

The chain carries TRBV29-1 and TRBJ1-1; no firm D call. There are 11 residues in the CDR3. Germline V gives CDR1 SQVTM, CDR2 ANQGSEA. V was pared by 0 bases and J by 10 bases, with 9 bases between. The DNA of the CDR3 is TGCAGCGTTGAAGACCCGAGAGGAGCTTTCTTT. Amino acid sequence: CSVEDPRGAFF.

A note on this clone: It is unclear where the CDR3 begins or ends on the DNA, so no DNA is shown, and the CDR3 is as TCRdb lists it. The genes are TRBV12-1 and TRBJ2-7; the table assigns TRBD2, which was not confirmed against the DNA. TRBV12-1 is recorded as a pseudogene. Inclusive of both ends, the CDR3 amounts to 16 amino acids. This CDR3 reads CASSQGWGSGTYEQYF.

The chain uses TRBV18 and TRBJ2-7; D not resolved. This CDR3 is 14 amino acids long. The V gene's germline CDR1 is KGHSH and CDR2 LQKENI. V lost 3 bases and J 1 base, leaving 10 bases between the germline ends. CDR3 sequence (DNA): TGTGCCAGCTCACCCGTGGCACAGTCCTACGAGCAGTACTTC. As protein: CASSPVAQSYEQYF. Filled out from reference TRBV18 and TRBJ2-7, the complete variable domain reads NAGVMQNPRHLVRRRGQEARLRCSPMKGHSHVYWYRQLPEEGLKFMVYLQKENIIDESGMPKERFSAEFPKEGPSILRIQQVVRGDSAAYFCASSPVAQSYEQYFGPGTRLTVT.

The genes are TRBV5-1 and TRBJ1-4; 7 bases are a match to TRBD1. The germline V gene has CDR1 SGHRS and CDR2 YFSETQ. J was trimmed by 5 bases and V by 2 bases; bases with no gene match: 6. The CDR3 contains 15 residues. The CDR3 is CASSFLPGGNEKLFF. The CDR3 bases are TGCGCCAGCAGCTTCTTGCCAGGGGGGAATGAAAAACTGTTTTTT.

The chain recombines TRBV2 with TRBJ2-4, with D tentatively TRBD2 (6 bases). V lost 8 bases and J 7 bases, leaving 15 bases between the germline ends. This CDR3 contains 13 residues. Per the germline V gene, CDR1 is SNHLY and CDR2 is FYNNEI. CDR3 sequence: CASSHPGDNIQYF. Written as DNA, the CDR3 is TGTGCCAGCTCTCACCCGGGGGATAACATTCAGTACTTC.

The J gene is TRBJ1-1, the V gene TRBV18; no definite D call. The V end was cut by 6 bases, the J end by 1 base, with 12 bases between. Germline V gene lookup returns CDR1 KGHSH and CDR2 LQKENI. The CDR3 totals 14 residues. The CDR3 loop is CASSLTNKNTEAFF. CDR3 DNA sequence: TGTGCCAGCTCCCTTACTAATAAGAACACTGAAGCTTTCTTT.

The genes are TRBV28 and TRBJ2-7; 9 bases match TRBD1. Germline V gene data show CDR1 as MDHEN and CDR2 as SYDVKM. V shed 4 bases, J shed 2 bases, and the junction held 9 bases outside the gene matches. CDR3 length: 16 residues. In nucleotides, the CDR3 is TGTGCCAGCAGTTCCCCGGGACAGGGCGGACCCTACGAGCAGTACTTC. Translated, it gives CASSSPGQGGPYEQYF.

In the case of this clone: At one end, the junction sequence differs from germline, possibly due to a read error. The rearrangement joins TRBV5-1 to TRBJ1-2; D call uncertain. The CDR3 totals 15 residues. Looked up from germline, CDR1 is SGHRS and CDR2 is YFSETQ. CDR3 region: CASSLWVGLNYGYPF. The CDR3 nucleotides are TGCGCCAGCAGCTTATGGGTTGGACTAAACTATGGCTACCCCTTC.

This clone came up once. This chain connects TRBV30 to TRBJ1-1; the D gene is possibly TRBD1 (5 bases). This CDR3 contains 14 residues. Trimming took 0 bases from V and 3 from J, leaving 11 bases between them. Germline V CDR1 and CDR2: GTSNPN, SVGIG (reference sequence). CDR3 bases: TGTGCCTGGAGTGTAACAGGCGGGGACACTGAAGCTTTCTTT. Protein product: CAWSVTGGDTEAFF.

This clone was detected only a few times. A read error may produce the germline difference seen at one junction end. CDR3 coding DNA: TGTGCTAGTGGTTTGGATGGACTTTCGGCCCAGAATTTT. This sequence encodes CASGLDGLSAQNF. This chain uses TRBV12-5 with TRBJ1-5; D unclear. The CDR3 sequence is 13 residues long. Looked up from germline, CDR1 is LGHNT and CDR2 is FRNRAP.

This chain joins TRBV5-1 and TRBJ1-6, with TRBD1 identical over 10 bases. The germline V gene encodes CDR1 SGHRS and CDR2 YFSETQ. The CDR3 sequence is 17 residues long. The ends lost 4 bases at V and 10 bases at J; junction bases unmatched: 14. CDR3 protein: CASSQTPGTGVRSPLHF. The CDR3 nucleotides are TGCGCCAGCAGCCAAACTCCCGGGACAGGGGTTCGGTCACCCCTCCACTTT.

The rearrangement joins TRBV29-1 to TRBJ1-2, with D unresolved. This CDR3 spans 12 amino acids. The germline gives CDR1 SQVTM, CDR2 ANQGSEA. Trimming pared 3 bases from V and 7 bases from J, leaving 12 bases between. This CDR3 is CSVESGHGGYTF. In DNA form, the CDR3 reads TGCAGCGTTGAGAGCGGGCACGGTGGCTACACCTTC.

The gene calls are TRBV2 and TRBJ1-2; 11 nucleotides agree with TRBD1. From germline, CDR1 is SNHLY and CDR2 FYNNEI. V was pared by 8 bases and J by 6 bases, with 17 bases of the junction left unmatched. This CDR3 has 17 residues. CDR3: CASLPSAEGDRGNGYTF. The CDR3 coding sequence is TGTGCCAGCCTCCCTTCTGCCGAGGGGGACAGGGGGAATGGCTACACCTTC.

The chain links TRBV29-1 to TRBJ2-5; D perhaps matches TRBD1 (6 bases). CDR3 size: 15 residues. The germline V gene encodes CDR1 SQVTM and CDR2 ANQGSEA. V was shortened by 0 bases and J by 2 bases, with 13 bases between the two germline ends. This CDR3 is CSVEEPGQRQETQYF. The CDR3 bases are TGCAGCGTTGAAGAGCCCGGACAGAGACAAGAGACCCAGTACTTC.

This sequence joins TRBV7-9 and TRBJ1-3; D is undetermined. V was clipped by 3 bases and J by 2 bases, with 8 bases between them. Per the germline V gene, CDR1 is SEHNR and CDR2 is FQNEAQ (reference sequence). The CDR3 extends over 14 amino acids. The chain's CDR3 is CASSLPRAGNTIYF. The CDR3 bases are TGTGCCAGCAGCTTGCCGAGGGCTGGAAACACCATATATTTT.

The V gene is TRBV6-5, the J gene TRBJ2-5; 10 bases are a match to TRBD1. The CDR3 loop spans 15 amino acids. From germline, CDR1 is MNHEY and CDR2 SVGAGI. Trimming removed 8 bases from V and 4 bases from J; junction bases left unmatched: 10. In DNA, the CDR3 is TGTGCCAGCCGAAGACAGGGGGCAGGACCAGAGACCCAGTACTTC. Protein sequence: CASRRQGAGPETQYF.

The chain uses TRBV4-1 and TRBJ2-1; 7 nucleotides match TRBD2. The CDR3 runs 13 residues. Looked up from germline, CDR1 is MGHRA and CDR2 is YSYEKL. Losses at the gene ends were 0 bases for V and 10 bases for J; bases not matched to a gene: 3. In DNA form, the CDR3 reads TGCGCCAGCAGCCAAGAACGCGGGGGAGAGCAGTTCTTC. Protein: CASSQERGGEQFF.

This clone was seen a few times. The DNA of the CDR3 is TGTGCCAGCAGCTTCGGCTTGACAGGGTTGGACACTGAAGCTTTCTTT. Its protein is CASSFGLTGLDTEAFF. V is TRBV5-6 and J is TRBJ1-1; 7 nucleotides line up with TRBD1. Germline values: CDR1 SGHDT, CDR2 YYEEEE. Losses at the gene ends were 2 bases for V and 3 bases for J; bases not matched to a gene: 10. CDR3 length: 16 residues.

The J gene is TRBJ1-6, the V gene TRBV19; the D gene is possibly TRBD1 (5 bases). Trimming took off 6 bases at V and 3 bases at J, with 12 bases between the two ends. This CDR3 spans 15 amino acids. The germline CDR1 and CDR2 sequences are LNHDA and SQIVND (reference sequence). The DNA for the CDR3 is TGTGCCAGTAGGGCGGACAAGGTCTATAATTCACCCCTCCACTTT. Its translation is CASRADKVYNSPLHF.

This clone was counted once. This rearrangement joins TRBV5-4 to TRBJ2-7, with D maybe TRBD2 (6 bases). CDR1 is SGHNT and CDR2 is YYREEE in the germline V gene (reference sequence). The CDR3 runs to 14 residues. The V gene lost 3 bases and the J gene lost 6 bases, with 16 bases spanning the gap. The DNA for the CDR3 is TGTGCCAGCAGCTCTCCAGACCATAGCGGCGAGCAGTACTTC. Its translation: CASSSPDHSGEQYF.

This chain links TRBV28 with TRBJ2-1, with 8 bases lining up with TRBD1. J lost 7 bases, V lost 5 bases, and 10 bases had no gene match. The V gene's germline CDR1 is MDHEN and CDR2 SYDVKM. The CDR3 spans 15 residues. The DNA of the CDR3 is TGTGCCAGCAGTCCCTCCGGGACAGGCGGAAATGAGCAGTTCTTC. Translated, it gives CASSPSGTGGNEQFF.

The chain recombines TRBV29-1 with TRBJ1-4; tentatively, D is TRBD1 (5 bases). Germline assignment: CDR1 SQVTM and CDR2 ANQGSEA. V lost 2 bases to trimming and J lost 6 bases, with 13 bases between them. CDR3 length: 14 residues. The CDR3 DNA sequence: TGCAGCGTTGAATTGGTGGGCAGGGATGAAAAACTGTTTTTT. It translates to CSVELVGRDEKLFF.

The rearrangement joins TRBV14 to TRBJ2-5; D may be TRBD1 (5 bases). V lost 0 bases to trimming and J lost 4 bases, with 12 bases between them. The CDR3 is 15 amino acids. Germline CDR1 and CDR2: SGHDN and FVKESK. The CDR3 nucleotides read TGTGCCAGCAGCCAAGAAGCAGGGTTAGGAGAGACCCAGTACTTC. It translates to CASSQEAGLGETQYF.